Listed here is a single T cell receptor beta chain. The antigen is not known. The data originate from a study of post-analysis software for immune sequencing data. The TCR beta cDNA libraries carried unique molecular identifiers. TCRdb used MiXCR to reprocess the PCR reads, holding one entry per CDR3 protein. The table records 250,000 to 300,000 distinct CDR3 sequences, 30% to 45% of them present only once. Study observations and caveats: Normalized Chao1 diversity was significantly lower in multiple sclerosis patients than in controls. With F measure, samples from one preparation batch clustered together strongly.

Sequencing was carried out using blood. The TCR sequence derives from a girl aged 5-17 years with multiple sclerosis.

CDR3 sequence: CASSQVAEGSYTF. In DNA form, the CDR3 reads TGTGCCAGCAGCCAAGTCGCTGAGGGGAGCTACACCTTC. V is TRBV3-1 and J is TRBJ1-2, with D possibly matching TRBD1 (5 bases). The germline gives CDR1 LGHDT, CDR2 YNNKEL (reference sequence). V lost 1 base and J 9 bases, leaving 12 bases between the germline ends. The CDR3 length is 13 residues.